One and the same sample provided the 5 T cell receptor beta chains below, sequenced in a study of OX40 agonist ivuxolimab in advanced cancers. Clones were sequenced by immunoSEQ multiplex PCR, and TCRdb holds only the in-frame ones, with some missing. The table has 65,000 to 90,000 clones, 85% to 90% seen once. Sequencing used CD4+ or CD8+ T cells sorted from blood, obtained in a trial of the OX40 agonist ivuxolimab. Receptor source: an adult with an advanced solid tumor such as melanoma, head and neck, liver or kidney cancer.

This clone was counted only a few times. The genes are TRBV28 and TRBJ2-5, with D tentatively TRBD2 (6 bases). The CDR3 spans 14 residues. CDR1 is MDHEN, CDR2 SYDVKM, per germline. Trimming cost V 8 bases and J 5 bases, with 18 bases left between them. The CDR3 is CASYAPSGRETQYF. The CDR3 DNA reads as TGTGCCAGCTACGCCCCAAGCGGGCGGGAGACCCAGTACTTC.

The sample holds one count of this clone. V gene TRBV15 combines with J gene TRBJ2-5, with a possible D match to TRBD1 (6 bases). This CDR3 spans 14 amino acids. V lost 1 base and J lost 2, with 8 bases in between. CDR1 and CDR2 (germline): LNHNV, YYDKDF (reference sequence). The CDR3 reads CATSRVRGQETQYF. In DNA form, the CDR3 reads TGTGCCACCAGCAGAGTTAGGGGGCAAGAGACCCAGTACTTC.

V and J are TRBV5-6 and TRBJ1-5; D unclear. The CDR3 is made up of 13 amino acids. V dropped 4 bases and J dropped 7 bases, with 12 bases sitting between them. Germline CDR1 is SGHDT and CDR2 is YYEEEE. The CDR3 sequence: CASSLHSGQPQHF. CDR3 nucleotides: TGTGCCAGCAGCCTGCACAGTGGACAGCCCCAGCATTTT. Using reference TRBV5-6 and TRBJ1-5 for the parts outside the CDR3, the full variable domain is DAGVTQSPTHLIKTRGQQVTLRCSPKSGHDTVSWYQQALGQGPQFIFQYYEEEERQRGNFPDRFSGHQFPNYSSELNVNALLLGDSALYLCASSLHSGQPQHFGDGTRLSIL.

This clone was picked up one time. The J gene is TRBJ2-2, the V gene TRBV7-3, with D tentatively TRBD1 (5 bases). The germline V gene has CDR1 SGHTA and CDR2 FQGTGA. Trimming took 2 bases from V and 6 from J, leaving 13 bases between them. The CDR3 runs to 15 residues. CDR3 sequence (DNA): TGTGCCAGCAGCTTAGATGGGGCTAGTTCCGGGGAGCTGTTTTTT. It specifies CASSLDGASSGELFF. Combining the CDR3 with reference TRBV7-3 and TRBJ2-2 gives the whole variable domain GAGVSQTPSNKVTEKGKYVELRCDPISGHTALYWYRQSLGQGPEFLIYFQGTGAADDSGLPNDRFFAVRPEGSVSTLKIQRTERGDSAVYLCASSLDGASSGELFFGEGSRLTVL.

As concerns this clone: In the same sample, other DNA sequences code for this CDR3. The J gene is TRBJ1-1, the V gene TRBV7-3; no clear D gene. Germline CDR1 is SGHTA and CDR2 is FQGTGA. The V and J ends lost 0 bases and 5 bases respectively, with 7 bases between them. The CDR3 runs 13 residues. CDR3 residues: CASSLTRETEAFF. CDR3 bases: TGTGCCAGCAGCTTAACTAGGGAAACTGAAGCTTTCTTT.